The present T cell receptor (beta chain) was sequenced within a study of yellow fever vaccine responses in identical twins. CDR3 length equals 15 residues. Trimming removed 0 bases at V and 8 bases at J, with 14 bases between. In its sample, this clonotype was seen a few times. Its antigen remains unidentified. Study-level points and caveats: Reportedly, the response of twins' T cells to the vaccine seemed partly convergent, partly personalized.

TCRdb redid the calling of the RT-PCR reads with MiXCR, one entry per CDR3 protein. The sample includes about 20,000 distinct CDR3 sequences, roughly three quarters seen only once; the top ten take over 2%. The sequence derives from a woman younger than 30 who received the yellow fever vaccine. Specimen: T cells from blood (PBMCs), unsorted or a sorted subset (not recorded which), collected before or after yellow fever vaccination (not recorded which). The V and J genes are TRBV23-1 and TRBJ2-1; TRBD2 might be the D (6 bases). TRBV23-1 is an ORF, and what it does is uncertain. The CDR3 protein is CASSQSAQPSDEQFF. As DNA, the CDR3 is TGCGCCAGCAGTCAATCGGCACAGCCTAGCGATGAGCAGTTCTTC.